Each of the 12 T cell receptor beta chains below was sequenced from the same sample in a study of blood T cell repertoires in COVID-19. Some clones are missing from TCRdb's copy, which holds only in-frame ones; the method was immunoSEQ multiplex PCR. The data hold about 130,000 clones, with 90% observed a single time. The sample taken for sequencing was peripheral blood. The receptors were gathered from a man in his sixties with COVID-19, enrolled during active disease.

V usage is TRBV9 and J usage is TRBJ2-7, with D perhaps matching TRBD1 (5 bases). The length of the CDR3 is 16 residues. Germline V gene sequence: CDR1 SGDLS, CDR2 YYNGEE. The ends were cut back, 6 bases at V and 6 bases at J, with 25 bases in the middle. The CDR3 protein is CASTRDQGSVLGEQYF. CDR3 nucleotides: TGTGCCAGCACCAGAGACCAGGGTTCCGTCTTAGGCGAGCAGTACTTC.

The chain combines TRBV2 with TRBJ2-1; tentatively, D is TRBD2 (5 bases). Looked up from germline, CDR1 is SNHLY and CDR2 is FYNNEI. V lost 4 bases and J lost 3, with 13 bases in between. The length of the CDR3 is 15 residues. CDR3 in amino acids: CASSGRRVGYNEQFF. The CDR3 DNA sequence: TGTGCCAGCAGTGGTCGGCGGGTGGGCTACAATGAGCAGTTCTTC.

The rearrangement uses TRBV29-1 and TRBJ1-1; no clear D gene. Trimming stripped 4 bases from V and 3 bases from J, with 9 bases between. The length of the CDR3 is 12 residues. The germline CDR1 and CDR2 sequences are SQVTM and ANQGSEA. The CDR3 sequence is CSVGALDTEAFF. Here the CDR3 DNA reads TGCAGCGTTGGGGCACTGGACACTGAAGCTTTCTTT.

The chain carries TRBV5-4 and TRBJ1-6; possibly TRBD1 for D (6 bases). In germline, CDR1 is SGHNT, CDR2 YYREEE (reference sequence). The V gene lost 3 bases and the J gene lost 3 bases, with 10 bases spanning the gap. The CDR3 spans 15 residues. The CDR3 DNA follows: TGTGCCAGCAGCTCGTCACAGGGCTATAATTCACCCCTCCACTTT. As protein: CASSSSQGYNSPLHF.

CDR3 coding DNA: TGTGCCAGCAGCGCCGGGACTCGTGGGGGCAATCAGCCCCAGCATTTT. Its translation is CASSAGTRGGNQPQHF. The gene calls are TRBV7-2 and TRBJ1-5; possible D gene TRBD1, 5 bases. V lost 5 bases and J 2 bases, leaving 16 bases between the germline ends. Per germline, CDR1 SGHTA and CDR2 FQGNSA. The CDR3 runs to 16 residues.

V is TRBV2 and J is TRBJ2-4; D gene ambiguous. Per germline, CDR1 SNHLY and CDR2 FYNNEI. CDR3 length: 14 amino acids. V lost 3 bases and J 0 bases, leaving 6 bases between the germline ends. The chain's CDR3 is CASSEHGAKNIQYF. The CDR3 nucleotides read TGTGCCAGCAGTGAGCACGGAGCCAAAAACATTCAGTACTTC.

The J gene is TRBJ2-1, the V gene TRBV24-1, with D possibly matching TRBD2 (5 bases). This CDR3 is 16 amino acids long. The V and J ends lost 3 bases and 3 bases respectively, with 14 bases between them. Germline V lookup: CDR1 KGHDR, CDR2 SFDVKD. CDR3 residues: CATSDPLASIYNEQFF. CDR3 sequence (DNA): TGTGCCACCAGTGATCCGCTAGCTTCGATCTACAATGAGCAGTTCTTC.

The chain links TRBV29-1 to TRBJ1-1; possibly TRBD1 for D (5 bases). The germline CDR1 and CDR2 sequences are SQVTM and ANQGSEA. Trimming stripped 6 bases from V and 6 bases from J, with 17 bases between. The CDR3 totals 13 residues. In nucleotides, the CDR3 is TGCAGCGTCTTAAAGGGGTTTGCGGCTGAAGCTTTCTTT. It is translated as CSVLKGFAAEAFF. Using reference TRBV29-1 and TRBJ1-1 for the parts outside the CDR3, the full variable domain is SAVISQKPSRDICQRGTSLTIQCQVDSQVTMMFWYRQQPGQSLTLIATANQGSEATYESGFVIDKFPISRPNLTFSTLTVSNMSPEDSSIYLCSVLKGFAAEAFFGQGTRLTVV.

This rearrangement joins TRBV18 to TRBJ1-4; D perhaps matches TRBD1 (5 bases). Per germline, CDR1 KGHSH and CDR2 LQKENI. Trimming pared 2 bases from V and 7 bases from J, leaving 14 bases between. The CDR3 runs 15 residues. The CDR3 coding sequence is TGTGCCAGCTCACCATCACCCGCGGGGGGTGAAAAACTGTTTTTT. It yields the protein CASSPSPAGGEKLFF.

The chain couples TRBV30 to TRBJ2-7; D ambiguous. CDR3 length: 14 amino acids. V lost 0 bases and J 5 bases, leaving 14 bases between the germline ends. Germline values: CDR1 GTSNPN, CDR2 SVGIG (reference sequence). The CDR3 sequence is CAWSVLSRSDEQYF. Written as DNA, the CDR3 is TGTGCCTGGAGTGTACTGAGCAGGTCCGACGAGCAGTACTTC. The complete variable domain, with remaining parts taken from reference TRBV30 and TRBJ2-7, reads SQTIHQWPATLVQPVGSPLSLECTVEGTSNPNLYWYRQAAGRGLQLLFYSVGIGQISSEVPQNLSASRPQDRQFILSSKKLLLSDSGFYLCAWSVLSRSDEQYFGPGTRLTVT.

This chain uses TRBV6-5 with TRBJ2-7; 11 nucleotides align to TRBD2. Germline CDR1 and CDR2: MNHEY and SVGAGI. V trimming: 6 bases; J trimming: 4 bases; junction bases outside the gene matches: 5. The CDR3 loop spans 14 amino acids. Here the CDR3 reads CASRGTSGLYEQYF. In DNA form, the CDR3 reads TGTGCCAGCAGGGGGACTAGCGGACTATACGAGCAGTACTTC.

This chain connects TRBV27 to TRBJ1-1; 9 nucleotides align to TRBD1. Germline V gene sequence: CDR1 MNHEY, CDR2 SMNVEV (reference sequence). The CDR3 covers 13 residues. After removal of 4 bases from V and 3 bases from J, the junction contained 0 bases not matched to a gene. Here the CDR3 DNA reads TGTGCCAGCAGTTGGACAGGGGACACTGAAGCTTTCTTT. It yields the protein CASSWTGDTEAFF.